This T cell receptor beta chain was recorded in a study of T cell changes during pregnancy in multiple sclerosis. Here immunoSEQ multiplex PCR was the method, and the copy in TCRdb shows in-frame clones only, minus some. This sample yields about 67,000 clones, of which approximately 90% are seen a single time; around 1.4% belongs to the top ten. Germline V lookup: CDR1 SGHNT, CDR2 YENEEA. The CDR3 loop spans 15 amino acids. V was trimmed by 5 bases and J by 3 bases, leaving 14 bases between them. This sequence joins TRBV11-3 and TRBJ2-1; a weak D match, TRBD2 (5 bases). Sequenced here: peripheral blood, sampled in the third trimester of pregnancy. The receptor's source is a female donor with multiple sclerosis, enrolled in a pregnancy study. The CDR3 protein is CASSPTRTYYNEQFF. The CDR3 region has the DNA TGTGCCAGCAGCCCAACTCGGACTTACTACAATGAGCAGTTCTTC.